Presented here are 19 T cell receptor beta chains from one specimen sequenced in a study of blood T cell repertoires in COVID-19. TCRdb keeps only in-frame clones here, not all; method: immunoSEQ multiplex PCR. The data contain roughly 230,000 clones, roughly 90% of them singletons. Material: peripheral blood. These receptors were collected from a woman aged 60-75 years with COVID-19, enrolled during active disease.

CDR3 sequence: CASSPGHTNTGELFF. In nucleotides, the CDR3 is TGCGCCAGCAGCCCGGGACACACGAACACCGGGGAGCTGTTTTTT. The chain has TRBV5-1 and TRBJ2-2; D may be TRBD1 (6 bases). The CDR3 spans 15 residues. Deletions cut 4 bases from V and 0 bases from J, with 10 bases between. Germline CDR1 SGHRS, CDR2 YFSETQ.

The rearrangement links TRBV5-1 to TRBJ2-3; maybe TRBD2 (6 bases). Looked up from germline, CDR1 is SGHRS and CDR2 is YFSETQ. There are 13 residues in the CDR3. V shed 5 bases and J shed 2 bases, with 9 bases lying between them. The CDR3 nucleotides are TGCGCCAGCAGGGGGGGATTCACAGATACGCAGTATTTT. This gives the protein CASRGGFTDTQYF. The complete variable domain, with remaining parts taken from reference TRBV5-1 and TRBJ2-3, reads KAGVTQTPRYLIKTRGQQVTLSCSPISGHRSVSWYQQTPGQGLQFLFEYFSETQRNKGNFPGRFSGRQFSNSRSEMNVSTLELGDSALYLCASRGGFTDTQYFGPGTRLTVL.

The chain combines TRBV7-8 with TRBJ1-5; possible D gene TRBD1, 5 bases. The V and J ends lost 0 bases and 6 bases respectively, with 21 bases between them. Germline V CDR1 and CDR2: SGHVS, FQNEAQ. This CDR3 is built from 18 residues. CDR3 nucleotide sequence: TGTGCCAGCAGCTTAGCCCTGGCGGCTTACCTGGGGGGTCAGCCCCAGCATTTT. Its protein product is CASSLALAAYLGGQPQHF.

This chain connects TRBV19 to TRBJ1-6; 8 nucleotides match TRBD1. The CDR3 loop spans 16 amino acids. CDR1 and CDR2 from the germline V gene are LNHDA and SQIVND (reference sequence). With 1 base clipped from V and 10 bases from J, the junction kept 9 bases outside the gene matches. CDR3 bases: TGTGCCAGTAGTATAGGGGGGGACAGGAGGGACTCACCCCTCCACTTT. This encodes CASSIGGDRRDSPLHF.

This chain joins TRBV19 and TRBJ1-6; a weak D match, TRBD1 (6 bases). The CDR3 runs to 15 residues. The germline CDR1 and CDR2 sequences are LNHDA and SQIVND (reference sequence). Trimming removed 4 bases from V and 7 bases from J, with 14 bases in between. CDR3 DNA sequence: TGTGCCAGTAGTAAACAGGGCCTAGAGAATTCACCCCTCCACTTT. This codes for CASSKQGLENSPLHF.

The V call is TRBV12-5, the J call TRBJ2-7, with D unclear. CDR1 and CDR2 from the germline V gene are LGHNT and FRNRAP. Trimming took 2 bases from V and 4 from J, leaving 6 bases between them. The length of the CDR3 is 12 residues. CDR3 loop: CASGLIVYEQYF. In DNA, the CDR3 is TGTGCTAGTGGTTTGATAGTTTACGAGCAGTACTTC.

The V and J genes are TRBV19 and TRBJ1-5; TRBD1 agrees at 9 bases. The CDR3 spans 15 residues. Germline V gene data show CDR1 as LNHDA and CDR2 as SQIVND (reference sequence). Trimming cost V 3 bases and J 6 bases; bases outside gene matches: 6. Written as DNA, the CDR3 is TGTGCCAGTAGTATGGAAGGGACAGGGTTTCAGCCCCAGCATTTT. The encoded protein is CASSMEGTGFQPQHF.

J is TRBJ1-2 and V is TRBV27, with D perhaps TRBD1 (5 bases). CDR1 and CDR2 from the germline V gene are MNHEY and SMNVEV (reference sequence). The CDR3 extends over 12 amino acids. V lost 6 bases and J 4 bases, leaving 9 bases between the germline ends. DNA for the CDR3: TGTGCCAGCAGGGGGGACTCCTATGGCTACACCTTC. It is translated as CASRGDSYGYTF.

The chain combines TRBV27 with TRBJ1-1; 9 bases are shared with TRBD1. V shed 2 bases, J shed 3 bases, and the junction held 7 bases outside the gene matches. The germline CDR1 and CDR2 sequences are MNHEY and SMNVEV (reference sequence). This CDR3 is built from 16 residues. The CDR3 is CASSLGQGRIDTEAFF. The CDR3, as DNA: TGTGCCAGCAGTTTAGGACAGGGGCGAATAGACACTGAAGCTTTCTTT.

The chain's CDR3 is CASSKGRGSGGETQYF. The CDR3 nucleotides are TGCGCCAGCAGCAAGGGACGGGGATCAGGGGGCGAGACCCAGTACTTC. V usage is TRBV5-1 and J usage is TRBJ2-5; 8 bases are shared with TRBD1. The J segment lost 5 bases and the V segment lost 4 bases, leaving 13 bases of the junction unmatched. The CDR3 covers 16 residues. Germline CDR1 reads SGHRS; CDR2 reads YFSETQ.

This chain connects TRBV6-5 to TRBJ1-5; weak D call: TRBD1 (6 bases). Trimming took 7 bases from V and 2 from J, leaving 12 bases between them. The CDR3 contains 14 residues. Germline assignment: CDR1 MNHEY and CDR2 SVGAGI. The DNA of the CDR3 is TGTGCCAGCATCTTGGACAGCGGCAATCAGCCCCAGCATTTT. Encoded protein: CASILDSGNQPQHF.

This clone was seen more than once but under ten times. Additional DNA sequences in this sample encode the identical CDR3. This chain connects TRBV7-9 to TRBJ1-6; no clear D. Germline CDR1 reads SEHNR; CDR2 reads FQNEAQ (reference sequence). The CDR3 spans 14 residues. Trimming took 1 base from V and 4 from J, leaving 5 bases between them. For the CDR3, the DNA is TGTGCCAGCAGCTTAGAACAATATAATTCACCCCTCCACTTT. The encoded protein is CASSLEQYNSPLHF. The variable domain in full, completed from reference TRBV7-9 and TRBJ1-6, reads DTGVSQNPRHKITKRGQNVTFRCDPISEHNRLYWYRQTLGQGPEFLTYFQNEAQLEKSRLLSDRFSAERPKGSFSTLEIQRTEQGDSAMYLCASSLEQYNSPLHFGNGTRLTVT.

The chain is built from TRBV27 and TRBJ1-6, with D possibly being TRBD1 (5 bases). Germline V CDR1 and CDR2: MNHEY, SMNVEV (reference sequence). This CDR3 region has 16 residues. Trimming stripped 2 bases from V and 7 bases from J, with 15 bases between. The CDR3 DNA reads TGTGCCAGCAGTTTAAGTGGGACTACAGGCAATTCACCCCTCCACTTT. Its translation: CASSLSGTTGNSPLHF.

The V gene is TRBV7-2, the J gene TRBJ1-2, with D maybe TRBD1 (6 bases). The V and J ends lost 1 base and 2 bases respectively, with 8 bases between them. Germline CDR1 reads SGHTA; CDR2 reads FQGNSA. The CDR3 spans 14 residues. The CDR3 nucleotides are TGTGCCAGCAGCTTAGATACAGGGAACTATGGCTACACCTTC. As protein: CASSLDTGNYGYTF.

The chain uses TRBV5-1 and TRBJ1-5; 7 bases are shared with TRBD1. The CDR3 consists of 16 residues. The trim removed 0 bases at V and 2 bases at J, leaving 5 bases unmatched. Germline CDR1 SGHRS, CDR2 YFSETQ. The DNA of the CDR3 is TGCGCCAGCAGCTTGGAGGGGGCAGGGGGCAATCAGCCCCAGCATTTT. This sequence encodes CASSLEGAGGNQPQHF.

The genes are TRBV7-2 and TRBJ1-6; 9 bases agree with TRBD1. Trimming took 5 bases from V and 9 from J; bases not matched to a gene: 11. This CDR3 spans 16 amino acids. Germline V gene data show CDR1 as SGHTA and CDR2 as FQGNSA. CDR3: CASSHLPGQGGSPLHF. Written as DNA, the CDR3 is TGTGCCAGCAGCCATCTCCCGGGACAGGGAGGTTCACCCCTCCACTTT.

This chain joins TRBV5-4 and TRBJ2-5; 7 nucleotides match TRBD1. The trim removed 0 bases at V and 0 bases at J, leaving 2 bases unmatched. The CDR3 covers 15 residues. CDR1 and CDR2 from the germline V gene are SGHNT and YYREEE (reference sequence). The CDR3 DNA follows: TGTGCCAGCAGCTTGGGGGGACAGAACCAAGAGACCCAGTACTTC. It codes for CASSLGGQNQETQYF.

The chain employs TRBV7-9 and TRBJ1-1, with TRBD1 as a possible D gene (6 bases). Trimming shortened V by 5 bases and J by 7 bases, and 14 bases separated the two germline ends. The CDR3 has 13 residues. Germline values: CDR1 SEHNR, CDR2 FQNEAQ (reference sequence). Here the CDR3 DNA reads TGTGCCAGCAGCCGAGGGACAAGGGATGAAGCTTTCTTT. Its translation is CASSRGTRDEAFF.

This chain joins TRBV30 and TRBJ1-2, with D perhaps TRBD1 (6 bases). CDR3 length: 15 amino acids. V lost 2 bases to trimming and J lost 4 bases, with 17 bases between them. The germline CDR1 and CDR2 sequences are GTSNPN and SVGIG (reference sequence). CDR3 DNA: TGTGCCTGGAGTTCCGGGACACTAATCCTCTATGGCTACACCTTC. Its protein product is CAWSSGTLILYGYTF.